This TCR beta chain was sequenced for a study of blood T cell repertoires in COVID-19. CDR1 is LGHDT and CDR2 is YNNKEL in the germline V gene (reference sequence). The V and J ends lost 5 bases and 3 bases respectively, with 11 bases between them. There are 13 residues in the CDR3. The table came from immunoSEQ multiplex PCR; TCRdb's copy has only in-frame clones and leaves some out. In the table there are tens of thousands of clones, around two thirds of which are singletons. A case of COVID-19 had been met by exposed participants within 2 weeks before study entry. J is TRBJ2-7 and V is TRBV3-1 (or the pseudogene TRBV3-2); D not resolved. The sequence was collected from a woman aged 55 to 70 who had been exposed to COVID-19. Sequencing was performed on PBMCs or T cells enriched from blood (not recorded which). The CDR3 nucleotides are TGTGCCAGCAGCGTCGCTAGTGACTACGAGCAGTACTTC. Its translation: CASSVASDYEQYF.